The 11 T cell receptor beta chains reported below all come from one sample, sequenced in a study of blood T cell repertoires in COVID-19. Method: immunoSEQ multiplex PCR; TCRdb's copy keeps in-frame clones and lacks some. The sample gives approximately 250,000 clones, about 89% of which show up once; just under 9% is in the top ten. What was sequenced was peripheral blood. These receptors were taken from a man aged 40-49 years with active or convalescent COVID-19.

The chain couples TRBV2 to TRBJ1-1, with 9 positions matching TRBD1. V shed 7 bases, J shed 6 bases, and the junction held 6 bases outside the gene matches. The CDR3 length is 13 residues. CDR1 is SNHLY and CDR2 is FYNNEI in the germline V gene. Here the CDR3 DNA reads TGTGCCAGCACCGTCAGACAGGGGGCTGAAGCTTTCTTT. Amino acids: CASTVRQGAEAFF.

The chain couples TRBV4-2 to TRBJ2-1; perhaps TRBD2 as D (5 bases). The germline V and J ends were trimmed by 0 bases and 2 bases, with 8 bases remaining between them. This CDR3 region has 15 residues. Germline V gene data show CDR1 as LGHNA and CDR2 as YNFKEQ. The CDR3 region is CASSQDYGAYNEQFF. The CDR3 region has the DNA TGTGCCAGCAGCCAAGATTACGGGGCCTACAATGAGCAGTTCTTC.

This clone was seen a handful of times. The chain has TRBV28 and TRBJ1-3; D perhaps matches TRBD1 (5 bases). V was pared by 4 bases and J by 4 bases, with 14 bases between. CDR3 length: 15 residues. Germline V gene lookup returns CDR1 MDHEN and CDR2 SYDVKM. CDR3 nucleotides: TGTGCCAGCAGTTCCCCGGGACTATCGGGAAACACCATATATTTT. Translated, it gives CASSSPGLSGNTIYF.

This clone was recorded a few times. The genes are TRBV5-1 and TRBJ1-1; weak D call: TRBD1 (6 bases). V lost 0 bases to trimming and J lost 8 bases, with 11 bases between them. There are 13 residues in the CDR3. In germline, CDR1 is SGHRS, CDR2 YFSETQ. The DNA of the CDR3 is TGCGCCAGCAGCTTGGACGCCGGGACAGAAGCTTTCTTT. Translating it yields CASSLDAGTEAFF.

This rearrangement joins TRBV7-9 to TRBJ2-3; no clear D gene. This CDR3 spans 17 amino acids. Germline CDR1 reads SEHNR; CDR2 reads FQNEAQ (reference sequence). V was cut by 3 bases and J by 1 base, with 17 bases left in between. The CDR3 reads CASSFHRATEGTDTQYF. The CDR3, as DNA: TGTGCCAGCAGCTTTCACCGAGCGACGGAAGGCACAGATACGCAGTATTTT. Full variable domain (missing parts from reference TRBV7-9 and TRBJ2-3): DTGVSQNPRHKITKRGQNVTFRCDPISEHNRLYWYRQTLGQGPEFLTYFQNEAQLEKSRLLSDRFSAERPKGSFSTLEIQRTEQGDSAMYLCASSFHRATEGTDTQYFGPGTRLTVL.

This clone was seen just once. The J gene is TRBJ2-5, the V gene TRBV5-4; D is possibly TRBD1 (6 bases). Trimming stripped 5 bases from V and 3 bases from J, with 14 bases between. CDR1 is SGHNT, CDR2 YYREEE, per germline (reference sequence). This CDR3 region has 14 residues. CDR3: CASSASRGEETQYF. The CDR3 region has the DNA TGTGCCAGCAGTGCGTCCAGGGGTGAAGAGACCCAGTACTTC.

CDR3 bases: TGTGCCAGTAGTATAGGCTTAGATTTCTACAATGAGCAGTTCTTC. Amino acids: CASSIGLDFYNEQFF. This rearrangement joins TRBV19 to TRBJ2-1; D uncertain. The germline V gene encodes CDR1 LNHDA and CDR2 SQIVND (reference sequence). The CDR3 totals 15 residues. Trimming pared 1 base from V and 3 bases from J, leaving 10 bases between.

This clone was observed a handful of times. The gene calls are TRBV2 and TRBJ2-2, with 10 bases identical to TRBD1. Germline V gives CDR1 SNHLY, CDR2 FYNNEI. The CDR3 totals 15 residues. V trimming: 9 bases; J trimming: 1 base; junction bases outside the gene matches: 5. CDR3 protein: CARTGTGVNTGELFF. CDR3 nucleotide sequence: TGTGCCAGAACCGGGACAGGGGTGAACACCGGGGAGCTGTTTTTT.

This clone appeared a single time. CDR3 bases: TGTGCCAGCAGTTGGGGGGTTGAGAACACTGAAGCTTTCTTT. Its translation: CASSWGVENTEAFF. The chain recombines TRBV5-4 with TRBJ1-1; D is possibly TRBD1 (5 bases). Trimming cost V 5 bases and J 1 base, with 12 bases left between them. The CDR3 runs 14 residues. In germline, CDR1 is SGHNT, CDR2 YYREEE (reference sequence).

The rearrangement links TRBV5-1 to TRBJ1-6; no reliable D call. The CDR3 has 15 amino acids. Germline-derived CDR1 and CDR2 are SGHRS and YFSETQ. V was shortened by 4 bases and J by 0 bases, with 8 bases between the two germline ends. The CDR3 nucleotides read TGCGCCAGCAGCCCTCTGAGCTCCTATAATTCACCCCTCCACTTT. This gives the protein CASSPLSSYNSPLHF.

The chain links TRBV18 to TRBJ1-1, with D hard to call. From germline, CDR1 is KGHSH and CDR2 LQKENI. V was shortened by 0 bases and J by 3 bases, with 11 bases between the two germline ends. The CDR3 has 15 residues. The CDR3 region is CASSPPPEFYTEAFF. The CDR3 bases are TGTGCCAGCTCACCACCTCCGGAGTTTTACACTGAAGCTTTCTTT.